Listed below are T cell receptor beta chains from one sample, sequenced in a study of blood T cell repertoires in COVID-19. Libraries were prepared by immunoSEQ multiplex PCR; TCRdb keeps only in-frame clonotypes and omits some of them. Here the sample spans some 140,000 clones, roughly 81% being singletons. Sequencing used peripheral blood. These receptors all come from a human donor in a cohort sampled during active COVID-19. Each CDR3 is given with its conserved first and last residue. The order of the fields is J gene, clone size, V gene, D gene, CDR3 protein, CDR3 DNA. A D gene is named only where the DNA matches it firmly. Part of the rows lack a size; the others show once, few, many or a class for expanded clones.

J gene: TRBJ2-7
clone size: .
V gene: TRBV2
D gene: .
CDR3 protein: CASSASYEQYF
CDR3 DNA: TGTGCCAGCAGTGCGTCCTACGAGCAGTACTTC

J gene: TRBJ1-5
clone size: .
V gene: TRBV2
D gene: TRBD1
CDR3 protein: CASRTGAGGFQPQHF
CDR3 DNA: TGTGCCAGCAGAACGGGGGCAGGGGGCTTTCAGCCCCAGCATTTT

J gene: TRBJ1-2
clone size: .
V gene: TRBV5-4
D gene: .
CDR3 protein: CASSSRGVPAKTEAYGYTF
CDR3 DNA: TGTGCCAGCAGCTCCCGGGGGGTCCCTGCCAAAACAGAAGCCTATGGCTACACCTTC

J gene: TRBJ2-7
clone size: few
V gene: TRBV5-4
D gene: .
CDR3 protein: CASSSTLSGGEQYF
CDR3 DNA: TGTGCCAGCAGCAGTACGTTGAGTGGCGGCGAGCAGTACTTC

J gene: TRBJ1-1
clone size: .
V gene: TRBV29-1
D gene: TRBD1
CDR3 protein: CSVLPGQLEAFF
CDR3 DNA: TGCAGCGTTCTCCCGGGACAGCTTGAAGCTTTCTTT

J gene: TRBJ1-4
clone size: .
V gene: TRBV7-9
D gene: .
CDR3 protein: CASSSSVPRREKLFF
CDR3 DNA: TGTGCCAGCAGTTCATCAGTGCCAAGGAGGGAAAAACTGTTTTTT

J gene: TRBJ1-2
clone size: few
V gene: TRBV5-6
D gene: .
CDR3 protein: CASSLAVNYGYTF
CDR3 DNA: TGTGCCAGCAGCTTGGCTGTAAACTATGGCTACACCTTC

J gene: TRBJ1-1
clone size: .
V gene: TRBV5-6
D gene: TRBD1
CDR3 protein: CASSKRQGAMNTEAFF
CDR3 DNA: TGTGCCAGCAGCAAGCGACAGGGGGCGATGAACACTGAAGCTTTCTTT

J gene: TRBJ1-1
clone size: .
V gene: TRBV5-1
D gene: TRBD1
CDR3 protein: CASSKDRAGTEAFF
CDR3 DNA: TGCGCCAGCAGCAAGGACAGGGCGGGCACTGAAGCTTTCTTT

J gene: TRBJ1-1
clone size: .
V gene: TRBV5-1
D gene: .
CDR3 protein: CASSPDNMNTEAFF
CDR3 DNA: TGCGCCAGCAGCCCCGACAACATGAACACTGAAGCTTTCTTT

J gene: TRBJ2-7
clone size: few
V gene: TRBV4-1
D gene: .
CDR3 protein: CASSQGYGQGSSEQYF
CDR3 DNA: TGCGCCAGCAGCCAAGGATACGGGCAGGGTTCTTCCGAGCAGTACTTC

J gene: TRBJ1-1
clone size: .
V gene: TRBV7-9
D gene: .
CDR3 protein: CASSLGIGGMNTEAFF
CDR3 DNA: TGTGCCAGCAGCTTAGGGATTGGAGGGATGAACACTGAAGCTTTCTTT

J gene: TRBJ2-2
clone size: .
V gene: TRBV29-1
D gene: TRBD1
CDR3 protein: CSGLAGQGLTGELFF
CDR3 DNA: TGCAGCGGGCTAGCCGGACAGGGCCTCACCGGGGAGCTGTTTTTT

J gene: TRBJ2-7
clone size: few
V gene: TRBV9
D gene: .
CDR3 protein: CASSVGLAGLYEQYF
CDR3 DNA: TGTGCCAGCAGCGTAGGGTTGGCTGGTCTGTACGAGCAGTACTTC

J gene: TRBJ1-2
clone size: .
V gene: TRBV12-3/TRBV12-4
D gene: .
CDR3 protein: CASSLGAGRGTF
CDR3 DNA: TGTGCCAGCAGTTTGGGGGCAGGGCGTGGTACCTTC

J gene: TRBJ1-1
clone size: .
V gene: TRBV30
D gene: .
CDR3 protein: CAWSVGQLNTEAFF
CDR3 DNA: TGTGCCTGGAGTGTTGGGCAGCTGAACACTGAAGCTTTCTTT

J gene: TRBJ2-1
clone size: once
V gene: TRBV14
D gene: TRBD1
CDR3 protein: CASSPRQGGYNEQFF
CDR3 DNA: TGTGCCAGCAGTCCAAGACAGGGGGGATACAATGAGCAGTTCTTC

J gene: TRBJ2-5
clone size: .
V gene: TRBV7-9
D gene: .
CDR3 protein: CASSLLGGQETQYF
CDR3 DNA: TGTGCCAGCAGCTTGCTCGGGGGACAAGAGACCCAGTACTTC

J gene: TRBJ1-6
clone size: .
V gene: TRBV25-1
D gene: .
CDR3 protein: CASSEPLGYNSPLHF
CDR3 DNA: TGTGCCAGCAGTGAACCCCTCGGGTATAATTCACCCCTCCACTTT

J gene: TRBJ1-4
clone size: .
V gene: TRBV4-1
D gene: TRBD1
CDR3 protein: CASSQLQGEKLFF
CDR3 DNA: TGCGCCAGCAGCCAGCTACAGGGGGAAAAACTGTTTTTT

J gene: TRBJ1-5
clone size: few
V gene: TRBV5-5
D gene: .
CDR3 protein: CASSRGTGLSQNQPQHF
CDR3 DNA: TGTGCCAGCAGCCGGGGTACAGGGCTATCTCAAAATCAGCCCCAGCATTTT

J gene: TRBJ2-7
clone size: .
V gene: TRBV11-2
D gene: .
CDR3 protein: CASMGRDKEGGSGYEQYF
CDR3 DNA: TGTGCCAGCATGGGAAGGGACAAGGAAGGAGGCAGTGGATACGAGCAGTACTTC

J gene: TRBJ2-1
clone size: .
V gene: TRBV19
D gene: TRBD2
CDR3 protein: CASSKHGLAGGPSTYNEQFF
CDR3 DNA: TGTGCCAGTAGTAAGCATGGACTAGCGGGGGGGCCTAGCACCTACAATGAGCAGTTCTTC

J gene: TRBJ2-5
clone size: .
V gene: TRBV28
D gene: .
CDR3 protein: CASSYQSETQYF
CDR3 DNA: TGTGCCAGCAGTTATCAGTCGGAGACCCAGTACTTC

J gene: TRBJ1-1
clone size: few
V gene: TRBV19
D gene: .
CDR3 protein: CASSMDRRGRGAFF
CDR3 DNA: TGTGCCAGTAGTATGGATAGGAGGGGCCGGGGAGCTTTCTTT

J gene: TRBJ2-6
clone size: .
V gene: TRBV27
D gene: .
CDR3 protein: CASIPPGSGGANVLTF
CDR3 DNA: TGTGCCAGCATTCCCCCAGGGTCGGGTGGGGCCAACGTCCTGACTTTC